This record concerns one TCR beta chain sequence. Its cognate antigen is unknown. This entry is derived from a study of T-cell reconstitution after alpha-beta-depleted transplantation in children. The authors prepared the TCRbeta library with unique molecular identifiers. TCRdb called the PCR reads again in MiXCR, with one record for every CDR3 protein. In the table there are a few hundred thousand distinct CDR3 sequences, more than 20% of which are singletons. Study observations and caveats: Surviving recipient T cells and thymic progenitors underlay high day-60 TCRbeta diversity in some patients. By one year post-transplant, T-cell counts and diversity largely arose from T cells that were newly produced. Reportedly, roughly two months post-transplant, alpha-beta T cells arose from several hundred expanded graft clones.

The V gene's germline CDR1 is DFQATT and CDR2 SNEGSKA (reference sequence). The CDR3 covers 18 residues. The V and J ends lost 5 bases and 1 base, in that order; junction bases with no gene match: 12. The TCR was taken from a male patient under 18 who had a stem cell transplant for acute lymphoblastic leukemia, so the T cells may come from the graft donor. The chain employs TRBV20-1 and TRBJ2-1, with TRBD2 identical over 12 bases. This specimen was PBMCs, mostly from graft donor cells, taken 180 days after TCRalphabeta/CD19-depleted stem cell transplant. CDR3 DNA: TGCAGTGCTCCAGGACTAGCGGGAATTACACGGTCCTACAATGAGCAGTTCTTC. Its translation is CSAPGLAGITRSYNEQFF.